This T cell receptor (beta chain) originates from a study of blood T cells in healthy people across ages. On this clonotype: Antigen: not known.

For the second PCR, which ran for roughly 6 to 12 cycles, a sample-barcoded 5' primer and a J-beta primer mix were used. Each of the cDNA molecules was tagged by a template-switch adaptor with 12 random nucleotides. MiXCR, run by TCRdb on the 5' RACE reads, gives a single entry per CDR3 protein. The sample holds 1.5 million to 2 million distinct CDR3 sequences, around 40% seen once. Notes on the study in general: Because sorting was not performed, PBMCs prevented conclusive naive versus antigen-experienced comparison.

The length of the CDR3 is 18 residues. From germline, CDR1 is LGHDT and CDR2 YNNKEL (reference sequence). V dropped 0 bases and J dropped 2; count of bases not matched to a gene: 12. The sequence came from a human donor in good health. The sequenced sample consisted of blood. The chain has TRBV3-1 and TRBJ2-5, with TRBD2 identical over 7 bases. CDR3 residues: CASSQDLLPAGTQETQYF. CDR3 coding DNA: TGTGCCAGCAGCCAAGACTTACTACCAGCGGGGACTCAAGAGACCCAGTACTTC.